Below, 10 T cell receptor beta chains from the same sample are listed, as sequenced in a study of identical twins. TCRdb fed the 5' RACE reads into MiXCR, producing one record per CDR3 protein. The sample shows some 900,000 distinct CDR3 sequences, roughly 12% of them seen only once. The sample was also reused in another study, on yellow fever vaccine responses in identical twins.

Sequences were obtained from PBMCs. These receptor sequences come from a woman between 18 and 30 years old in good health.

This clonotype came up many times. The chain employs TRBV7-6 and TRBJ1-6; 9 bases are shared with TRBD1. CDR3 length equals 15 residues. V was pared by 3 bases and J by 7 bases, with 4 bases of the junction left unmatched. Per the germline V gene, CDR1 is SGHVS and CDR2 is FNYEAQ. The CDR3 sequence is CASSLGQGRNSPLHF. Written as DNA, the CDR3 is TGTGCCAGCAGCTTGGGACAGGGCAGGAATTCACCCCTCCACTTT.

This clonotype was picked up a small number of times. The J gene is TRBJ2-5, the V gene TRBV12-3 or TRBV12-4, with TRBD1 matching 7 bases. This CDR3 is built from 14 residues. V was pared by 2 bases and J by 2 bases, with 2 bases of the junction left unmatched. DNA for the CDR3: TGTGCCAGCAGTTTACCGGACAGGCAAGAGACCCAGTACTTC. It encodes CASSLPDRQETQYF.

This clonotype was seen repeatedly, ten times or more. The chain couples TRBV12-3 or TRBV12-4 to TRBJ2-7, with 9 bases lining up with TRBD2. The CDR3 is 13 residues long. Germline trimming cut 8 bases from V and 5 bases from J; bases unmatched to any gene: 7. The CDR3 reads CASGLSGRDEQYF. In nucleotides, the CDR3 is TGTGCCAGCGGACTTAGCGGGAGAGACGAGCAGTACTTC.

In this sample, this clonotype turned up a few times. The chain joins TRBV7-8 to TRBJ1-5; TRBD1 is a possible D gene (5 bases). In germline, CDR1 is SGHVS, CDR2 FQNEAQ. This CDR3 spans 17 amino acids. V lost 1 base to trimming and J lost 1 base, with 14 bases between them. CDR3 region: CASSLVSGGKSNQPQHF. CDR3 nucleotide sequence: TGTGCCAGCAGCTTAGTATCTGGGGGTAAGAGCAATCAGCCCCAGCATTTT.

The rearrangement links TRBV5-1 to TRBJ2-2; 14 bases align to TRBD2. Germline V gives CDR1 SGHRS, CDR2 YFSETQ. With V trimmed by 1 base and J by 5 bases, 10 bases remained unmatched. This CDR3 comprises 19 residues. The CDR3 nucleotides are TGCGCCAGCAGCTTGCGGCCGGGACTAGCGGGAGCGGGAACCGGGGAGCTGTTTTTT. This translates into CASSLRPGLAGAGTGELFF.

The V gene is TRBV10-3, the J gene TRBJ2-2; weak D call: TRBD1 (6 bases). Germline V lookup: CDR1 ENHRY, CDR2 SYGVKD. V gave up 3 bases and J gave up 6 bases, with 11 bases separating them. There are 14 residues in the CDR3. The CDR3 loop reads CAISEGQGPGELFF. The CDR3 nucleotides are TGTGCCATCAGTGAAGGGCAGGGGCCCGGGGAGCTGTTTTTT.

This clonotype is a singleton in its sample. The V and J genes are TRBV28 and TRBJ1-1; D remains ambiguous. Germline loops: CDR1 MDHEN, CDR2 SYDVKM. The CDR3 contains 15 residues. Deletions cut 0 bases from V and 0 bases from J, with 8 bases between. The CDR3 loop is CASSLWAGMNTEAFF. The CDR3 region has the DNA TGTGCCAGCAGTTTATGGGCAGGCATGAACACTGAAGCTTTCTTT.

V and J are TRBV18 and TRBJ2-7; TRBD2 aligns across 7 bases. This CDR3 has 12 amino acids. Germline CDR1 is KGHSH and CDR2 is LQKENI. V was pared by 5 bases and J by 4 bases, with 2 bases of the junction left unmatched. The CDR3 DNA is TGTGCCAGCTCAGAGGGACTATACGAGCAGTACTTC. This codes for CASSEGLYEQYF.

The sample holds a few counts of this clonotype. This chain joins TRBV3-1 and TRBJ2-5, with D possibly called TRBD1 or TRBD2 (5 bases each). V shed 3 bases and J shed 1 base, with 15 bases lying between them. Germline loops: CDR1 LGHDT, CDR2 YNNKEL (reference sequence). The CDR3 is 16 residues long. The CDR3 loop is CASSHPQGPLQETQYF. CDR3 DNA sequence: TGTGCCAGCAGCCACCCTCAGGGACCACTCCAAGAGACCCAGTACTTC.

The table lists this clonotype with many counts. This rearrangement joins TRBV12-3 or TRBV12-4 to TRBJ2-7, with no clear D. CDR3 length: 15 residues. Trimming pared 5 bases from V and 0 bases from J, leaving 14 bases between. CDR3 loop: CASSSAAGSSYEQYF. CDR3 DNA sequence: TGTGCCAGCAGTAGCGCAGCCGGCAGCTCCTACGAGCAGTACTTC.